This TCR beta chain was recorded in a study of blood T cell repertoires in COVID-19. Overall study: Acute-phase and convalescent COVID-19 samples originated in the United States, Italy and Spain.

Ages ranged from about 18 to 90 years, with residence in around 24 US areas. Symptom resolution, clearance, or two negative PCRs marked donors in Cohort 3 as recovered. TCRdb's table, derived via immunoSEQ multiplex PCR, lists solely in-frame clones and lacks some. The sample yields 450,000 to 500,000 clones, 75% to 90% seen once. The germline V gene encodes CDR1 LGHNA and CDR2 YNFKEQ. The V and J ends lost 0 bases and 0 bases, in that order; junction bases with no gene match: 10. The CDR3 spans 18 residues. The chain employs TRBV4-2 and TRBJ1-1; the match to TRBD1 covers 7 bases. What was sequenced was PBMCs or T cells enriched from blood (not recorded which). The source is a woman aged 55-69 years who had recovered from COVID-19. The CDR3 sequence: CASSQEPPQGVVNTEAFF. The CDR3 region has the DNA TGTGCCAGCAGCCAAGAGCCCCCTCAGGGGGTGGTGAACACTGAAGCTTTCTTT.